The source of this TCR beta chain is a study of T cells in Graves' hyperthyroidism and ophthalmopathy. Notes on the study in general: Most thyroid clonotypes with frequency above 0.001 were detected in blood.

The authors obtained PBMCs from around 10 ml of fresh peripheral blood. Template material for amplifying TCR beta CDR3 regions consisted of RNA transcripts. When the TCR CDR3 underwent first-round RT-PCR, the HTBI primer set was used. TCRdb analysed the multiplex PCR reads with MiXCR anew, one entry per CDR3 protein. The sample lists about 480,000 distinct CDR3 sequences; about 15% were seen once. The CDR3 is 13 amino acids. The germline V gene has CDR1 ENHRY and CDR2 SYGVKD. Remarks on this clonotype: Its antigen is not identified. A much larger clone differs from this one at a single base, so this may be a read error.

Sequencing input: blood. The sequence came from a young woman with Graves' hyperthyroidism. The V gene is TRBV10-3, the J gene TRBJ1-1; 9 nucleotides line up with TRBD1. CDR3 DNA: TGTGCCGTCAGGGGACAGGGTCTCACTGAAGCTTTCTTT. Translation: CAVRGQGLTEAFF.